This entry lists 16 T cell receptor beta chains sequenced from one sample in a study of CD8 T cells in Susac syndrome. RNA amounts of about 0.5 to 1 ug underwent reverse transcription with random hexamers. MiXCR was run by TCRdb on the immunoSEQ multiplex PCR reads, yielding one entry per CDR3 protein. The table has about 300,000 distinct CDR3 sequences, 89% seen once. The sequenced material came from CD8+ T cells from PBMCs. Every receptor here comes from a human donor with multiple sclerosis.

The chain couples TRBV28 to TRBJ2-7; D call uncertain. With 5 bases removed from V and 3 bases from J, the gap between germline ends came to 17 bases. CDR3 length equals 15 residues. Germline assignment: CDR1 MDHEN and CDR2 SYDVKM. The CDR3 nucleotides are TGTGCCAGCAGTCACCTGGAGAGGTCCGACTACGAGCAGTACTTC. As protein: CASSHLERSDYEQYF. Based on the CDR3 plus reference TRBV28 and TRBJ2-7, the full variable domain is DVKVTQSSRYLVKRTGEKVFLECVQDMDHENMFWYRQDPGLGLRLIYFSYDVKMKEKGDIPEGYSVSREKKERFSLILESASTNQTSMYLCASSHLERSDYEQYFGPGTRLTVT.

The rearrangement links TRBV3-1 to TRBJ1-1; TRBD1 might be the D (5 bases). The CDR3 runs to 15 residues. The V end was cut by 4 bases, the J end by 4 bases, with 16 bases between. Germline V lookup: CDR1 LGHDT, CDR2 YNNKEL (reference sequence). In nucleotides, the CDR3 is TGTGCCAGCAGCCTAGGGAGGGTGGGGGGCACTGAAGCTTTCTTT. Translating gives CASSLGRVGGTEAFF. The full variable domain, its missing parts supplied by reference TRBV3-1 and TRBJ1-1, is DTAVSQTPKYLVTQMGNDKSIKCEQNLGHDTMYWYKQDSKKFLKIMFSYNNKELIINETVPNRFSPKSPDKAHLNLHINSLELGDSAVYFCASSLGRVGGTEAFFGQGTRLTVV.

CDR3 in amino acids: CASSQVGGYQYNEQFF. The CDR3 bases are TGCGCCAGCAGCCAAGTCGGCGGTTATCAGTACAATGAGCAGTTCTTC. The rearrangement joins TRBV4-1 to TRBJ2-1, with unresolved D. Germline V gene data show CDR1 as MGHRA and CDR2 as YSYEKL. The CDR3 runs 16 residues. Trimming shortened V by 1 base and J by 4 bases, and 14 bases separated the two germline ends.

V gene TRBV29-1 combines with J gene TRBJ2-7, with a tentative D call TRBD2 (7 bases). This CDR3 comprises 13 residues. V shed 5 bases and J shed 3 bases, with 14 bases lying between them. Germline CDR1 and CDR2: SQVTM and ANQGSEA. For the CDR3, the DNA is TGCAGCGTTCAAGGGGGGGAGGTCTACGAGCAGTACTTC. This encodes CSVQGGEVYEQYF.

The chain uses TRBV9 and TRBJ2-7; TRBD1 aligns across 9 bases. This CDR3 spans 15 amino acids. The ends lost 4 bases at V and 5 bases at J; junction bases unmatched: 10. The germline V gene encodes CDR1 SGDLS and CDR2 YYNGEE. CDR3 residues: CASSPFGDRAHEQYF. The CDR3 nucleotides are TGTGCCAGCAGCCCCTTTGGGGACAGGGCCCACGAGCAGTACTTC.

The V gene is TRBV27, the J gene TRBJ1-3, with 7 positions matching TRBD1. CDR1 and CDR2 (germline): MNHEY, SMNVEV (reference sequence). After removal of 3 bases from V and 3 bases from J, the junction contained 5 bases not matched to a gene. CDR3 length equals 15 residues. This CDR3 reads CASSFTGAGGNTIYF. The CDR3 nucleotides are TGTGCCAGCAGTTTTACAGGGGCGGGTGGAAACACCATATATTTT.

The chain links TRBV6-2 or TRBV6-3 to TRBJ1-1; D not certain. V shed 5 bases and J shed 1 base, with 8 bases lying between them. This CDR3 has 13 residues. Germline assignment: CDR1 MNHEY and CDR2 SVGEGT. The CDR3 is CASSATANTEAFF. In nucleotides, the CDR3 is TGTGCCAGCAGTGCCACAGCGAACACTGAAGCTTTCTTT.

V usage is TRBV4-3 and J usage is TRBJ2-7; the D is unclear. V lost 3 bases, J lost 2 bases, and 14 bases lay in between. The CDR3 has 15 amino acids. Germline CDR1 and CDR2: LGHNA and YSLEER. DNA of the CDR3: TGCGCCAGCAGCCACTACAGTGAAACCCCCTACGAGCAGTACTTC. As protein: CASSHYSETPYEQYF.

Written as DNA, the CDR3 is TGTGCCAGCAGCGTCTTTTCAGGGGCCGAGCAGTACTTC. It translates to CASSVFSGAEQYF. This chain links TRBV9 with TRBJ2-7, with D possibly matching TRBD1 (6 bases). Trimming pared 2 bases from V and 6 bases from J, leaving 12 bases between. Germline V lookup: CDR1 SGDLS, CDR2 YYNGEE. CDR3 length: 13 residues.

The rearrangement links TRBV28 to TRBJ1-2; D is ambiguous. The CDR3 sequence is 15 residues long. Trimming shortened V by 8 bases and J by 12 bases, and 28 bases separated the two germline ends. CDR1 is MDHEN and CDR2 is SYDVKM in the germline V gene. In DNA, the CDR3 is TGTGCCAGCCGACCTGAGCCGACGCGTGCGACGGGGAACACCTTC. Translated, it gives CASRPEPTRATGNTF.

This chain uses TRBV4-3 with TRBJ2-1; 9 bases line up with TRBD2. The CDR3 has 17 residues. Trimming at V came to 1 base and at J to 0 bases, leaving 4 bases not matched to a gene. Germline CDR1 is LGHNA and CDR2 is YSLEER. CDR3 sequence: CASSQVASGISYNEQFF. The CDR3 nucleotides read TGCGCCAGCAGCCAAGTGGCTAGCGGGATCTCCTACAATGAGCAGTTCTTC.

The chain is built from TRBV9 and TRBJ1-4, with no clear D. Trimming pared 0 bases from V and 3 bases from J, leaving 9 bases between. CDR1 is SGDLS and CDR2 is YYNGEE in the germline V gene. CDR3 length: 15 residues. The CDR3, as DNA: TGTGCCAGCAGCGTAGGGGAGGAACCTAATGAAAAACTGTTTTTT. Residues: CASSVGEEPNEKLFF.

This clonotype came up a few times. The CDR3 loop is CASSFGLAGYEQYF. CDR3 in DNA: TGTGCCAGCAGTTTTGGTCTAGCGGGCTACGAGCAGTACTTC. The V and J genes are TRBV28 and TRBJ2-7, with 8 positions matching TRBD2. CDR1 is MDHEN and CDR2 is SYDVKM in the germline V gene. V lost 3 bases, J lost 3 bases, and 4 bases stayed unmatched. This CDR3 has 14 amino acids.

The chain is built from TRBV12-3 or TRBV12-4 and TRBJ2-3, with 7 positions matching TRBD1. The junction had 5 bases not matched to a gene; V was cut back by 3 bases and J by 2 bases. The CDR3 runs 15 residues. Written as DNA, the CDR3 is TGTGCCAGCAGTTTTGAGGGGGCAAACACAGATACGCAGTATTTT. It yields the protein CASSFEGANTDTQYF.

This chain joins TRBV30 and TRBJ1-2; no clear D gene. CDR1 and CDR2 (germline): GTSNPN, SVGIG (reference sequence). CDR3 length: 16 amino acids. Trimming shortened V by 4 bases and J by 5 bases, and 23 bases separated the two germline ends. DNA of the CDR3: TGTGCCTGGAATAGGCAGACCCTCCAACACAAATATGGCTACACCTTC. Its protein product is CAWNRQTLQHKYGYTF.

This chain connects TRBV27 to TRBJ2-1; the match to TRBD2 covers 8 bases. Germline CDR1 and CDR2: MNHEY and SMNVEV (reference sequence). CDR3 size: 16 residues. Trimming at V came to 6 bases and at J to 4 bases, leaving 11 bases not matched to a gene. CDR3 residues: CASSDTGGALYNEQFF. The CDR3 DNA reads TGTGCCAGCAGCGACACCGGGGGGGCACTGTACAATGAGCAGTTCTTC.